One and the same sample provided the 26 T cell receptor beta chains below, sequenced in a study of CD8 T cells in Susac syndrome. Reverse transcription of 0.5 to 1 ug RNA was performed with random hexamers. MiXCR, run by TCRdb on the immunoSEQ multiplex PCR reads, gives a single entry per CDR3 protein. The table includes some 300,000 distinct CDR3 sequences, 89% detected once. Source material: CD8+ T cells from PBMCs. Source of these receptors: a human donor with multiple sclerosis.

This chain links TRBV9 with TRBJ1-2; D gene ambiguous. Germline assignment: CDR1 SGDLS and CDR2 YYNGEE. CDR3 length: 15 amino acids. Trimming took off 4 bases at V and 8 bases at J, with 21 bases between the two ends. CDR3 sequence reads: CASSSRSIGLKGYTF. The CDR3 bases are TGTGCCAGCAGCTCCCGCAGCATTGGGTTGAAAGGCTACACCTTC.

This chain uses TRBV30 with TRBJ1-1, with TRBD1 matching over 7 bases. The junction had 7 bases not matched to a gene; V was cut back by 4 bases and J by 5 bases. The germline V gene has CDR1 GTSNPN and CDR2 SVGIG (reference sequence). The CDR3 contains 13 residues. CDR3 sequence (DNA): TGTGCCTGGACTAAGACAGGGAGGACTGAAGCTTTCTTT. It codes for CAWTKTGRTEAFF.

The J gene is TRBJ2-7, the V gene TRBV19, with D perhaps matching TRBD2 (6 bases). CDR1 is LNHDA, CDR2 SQIVND, per germline (reference sequence). The V end was cut by 6 bases, the J end by 5 bases, with 14 bases between. This CDR3 contains 13 residues. The CDR3 reads CASSPTWGDEQYF. The CDR3 DNA is TGTGCCAGTAGCCCCACCTGGGGGGACGAGCAGTACTTC.

The chain uses TRBV6-5 and TRBJ2-5; 8 bases align to TRBD2. Trimming removed 2 bases from V and 0 bases from J; junction bases left unmatched: 8. Looked up from germline, CDR1 is MNHEY and CDR2 is SVGAGI. The CDR3 totals 17 residues. CDR3 loop: CASSYGGSGIDQETQYF. The CDR3 DNA is TGTGCCAGCAGTTACGGGGGTAGCGGGATAGACCAAGAGACCCAGTACTTC.

This CDR3 reads CASSLGVTIPQETQYF. The DNA of the CDR3 is TGTGCCAGCAGCTTAGGGGTTACGATCCCCCAAGAGACCCAGTACTTC. V gene TRBV11-2 combines with J gene TRBJ2-5; D unclear. The CDR3 has 16 residues. V lost 1 base and J 1 base, leaving 13 bases between the germline ends. CDR1 is SGHAT, CDR2 FQNNGV, per germline. The variable domain in full, with the rest retrieved from reference TRBV11-2 and TRBJ2-5, is EAGVAQSPRYKIIEKRQSVAFWCNPISGHATLYWYQQILGQGPKLLIQFQNNGVVDDSQLPKDRFSAERLKGVDSTLKIQPAKLEDSAVYLCASSLGVTIPQETQYFGPGTRLLVL.

The V call is TRBV29-1, the J call TRBJ2-5, with 7 bases lining up with TRBD2. The V segment lost 4 bases and the J segment 4 bases; nucleotides outside the gene matches: 9. Per the germline V gene, CDR1 is SQVTM and CDR2 is ANQGSEA. The CDR3 is 14 amino acids. CDR3 bases: TGCAGCGTTGCCCGCGGGAGAGGACGAGAGACCCAGTACTTC. It encodes CSVARGRGRETQYF.

This chain links TRBV6-2 or TRBV6-3 with TRBJ1-5, with a tentative D call TRBD1 (5 bases). The V end was cut by 6 bases, the J end by 9 bases, with 21 bases between. CDR3 length: 15 amino acids. CDR1 MNHEY and CDR2 SVGEGT come from the germline V gene. CDR3 sequence: CASRMWGLPGRPQHF. In nucleotides, the CDR3 is TGTGCCAGCAGGATGTGGGGACTGCCGGGGCGGCCCCAGCATTTT.

This clonotype has more than one count but fewer than ten. The chain couples TRBV7-9 to TRBJ1-2; D remains unclear. Germline loops: CDR1 SEHNR, CDR2 FQNEAQ (reference sequence). The CDR3 runs 14 residues. V gave up 1 base and J gave up 3 bases, with 9 bases separating them. CDR3: CASSLVEQDYGYTF. In DNA form, the CDR3 reads TGTGCCAGCAGCTTAGTCGAGCAGGACTATGGCTACACCTTC.

V is TRBV6-2 or TRBV6-3 and J is TRBJ2-7, with 9 bases matching TRBD2. V lost 0 bases and J lost 3; bases outside the gene matches: 6. Germline CDR1 is MNHEY and CDR2 is SVGEGT. CDR3 length equals 16 residues. CDR3 loop: CASSYSRLAGDYEQYF. The CDR3 region has the DNA TGTGCCAGCAGTTACTCGAGATTAGCGGGAGACTACGAGCAGTACTTC.

The genes are TRBV12-3 or TRBV12-4 and TRBJ2-5; D not resolved. This CDR3 has 13 residues. Trimming left V 8 bases short and J 1 base short, with 11 bases between. In DNA form, the CDR3 reads TGTGCCAGCCAAATGAGGATCCAAGAGACCCAGTACTTC. Encoded protein: CASQMRIQETQYF.

The chain uses TRBV7-6 and TRBJ2-7; 7 bases agree with TRBD2. With V trimmed by 1 base and J by 0 bases, 3 bases remained unmatched. Germline V lookup: CDR1 SGHVS, CDR2 FNYEAQ. This CDR3 is built from 15 residues. This CDR3 reads CASSLGEGYSYEQYF. The CDR3 DNA is TGTGCCAGCAGCTTAGGGGAGGGTTACTCCTACGAGCAGTACTTC.

The chain couples TRBV6-2 or TRBV6-3 to TRBJ2-3; possible D gene TRBD2, 5 bases. CDR3 size: 14 residues. Between the trimmed V and J ends, which lost 7 bases and 1 base, there was a span of 12 bases. Germline-derived CDR1 and CDR2 are MNHEY and SVGEGT. DNA of the CDR3: TGTGCCAGCACCCCCACGGAGGGCACAGATACGCAGTATTTT. This sequence encodes CASTPTEGTDTQYF.

The chain joins TRBV25-1 to TRBJ2-3; 9 positions agree with TRBD2. Losses at the gene ends were 4 bases for V and 2 bases for J; bases not matched to a gene: 7. The CDR3 has 16 amino acids. Germline CDR1 MGHDK, CDR2 SYGVNS. The CDR3 protein is CASSGLAGRITDTQYF. The DNA for the CDR3 is TGTGCCAGCAGTGGGCTAGCGGGGCGAATCACAGATACGCAGTATTTT.

This chain joins TRBV6-2 or TRBV6-3 and TRBJ2-7; no clear D. Germline V lookup: CDR1 MNHEY, CDR2 SVGEGT. Trimming shortened V by 7 bases and J by 2 bases, and 6 bases separated the two germline ends. This CDR3 region has 11 residues. Written as DNA, the CDR3 is TGTGCCAGCACTTCGGCCTACGAGCAGTACTTC. The encoded protein is CASTSAYEQYF.

The rearrangement uses TRBV7-9 and TRBJ2-2; D might be TRBD2 (6 bases). Trimming pared 4 bases from V and 4 bases from J, leaving 10 bases between. This CDR3 has 14 residues. CDR1 and CDR2 (germline): SEHNR, FQNEAQ (reference sequence). The CDR3 region is CASSWDWRTGELFF. The CDR3 DNA reads TGTGCCAGCAGCTGGGACTGGCGCACCGGGGAGCTGTTTTTT.

The chain employs TRBV2 and TRBJ2-7; 9 nucleotides align to TRBD2. This CDR3 region has 16 residues. Germline values: CDR1 SNHLY, CDR2 FYNNEI. V shed 4 bases, J shed 3 bases, and the junction held 10 bases outside the gene matches. CDR3 DNA sequence: TGTGCCAGCAGTGTTTCCCTAGCGGGGAGTTTCTACGAGCAGTACTTC. It translates to CASSVSLAGSFYEQYF. Looking up the rest from reference TRBV2 and TRBJ2-7 gives the full variable domain: EPEVTQTPSHQVTQMGQEVILRCVPISNHLYFYWYRQILGQKVEFLVSFYNNEISEKSEIFDDQFSVERPDGSNFTLKIRSTKLEDSAMYFCASSVSLAGSFYEQYFGPGTRLTVT.

The chain recombines TRBV6-4 with TRBJ1-3; 11 bases line up with TRBD1. The ends lost 11 bases at V and 0 bases at J; junction bases unmatched: 9. This CDR3 comprises 16 residues. CDR1 is MRHNA, CDR2 SNTAGT, per germline. CDR3 sequence: CAGPSGTGGSGNTIYF. CDR3 DNA: TGTGCCGGGCCCTCCGGGACAGGGGGCTCTGGAAACACCATATATTTT.

V and J are TRBV7-9 and TRBJ2-1; D is uncertain. V dropped 4 bases and J dropped 0 bases, with 13 bases sitting between them. This CDR3 contains 16 residues. Germline CDR1 is SEHNR and CDR2 is FQNEAQ (reference sequence). The CDR3 DNA follows: TGTGCCAGCAGCTCCGCGACGGGCCCCTCCTACAATGAGCAGTTCTTC. Translation: CASSSATGPSYNEQFF.

The V gene is TRBV19, the J gene TRBJ2-7, with D tentatively TRBD1 (6 bases). Trimming removed 5 bases at V and 4 bases at J, with 18 bases between. The CDR3 runs to 15 residues. CDR1 is LNHDA, CDR2 SQIVND, per germline (reference sequence). The CDR3 loop is CASSPHTGLVYEQYF. In nucleotides, the CDR3 is TGTGCCAGTAGTCCTCACACAGGGTTGGTGTACGAGCAGTACTTC.

The V and J genes are TRBV9 and TRBJ2-7, with D perhaps TRBD2 (6 bases). From germline, CDR1 is SGDLS and CDR2 YYNGEE. The length of the CDR3 is 15 residues. V was trimmed by 4 bases and J by 0 bases, leaving 14 bases between them. The CDR3 nucleotides are TGTGCCAGCAGCCCGAGCGGGTTGAGCTCCTACGAGCAGTACTTC. It yields the protein CASSPSGLSSYEQYF.

Comments on this clonotype: A read error may produce the germline difference seen at one junction end. This sequence joins TRBV7-9 and TRBJ2-7; 9 positions match TRBD1. In germline, CDR1 is SEHNR, CDR2 FQNEAQ (reference sequence). The CDR3 is 14 residues long. The CDR3 sequence: CASGNRGHPYEKYF. CDR3 nucleotide sequence: TGTGCCAGCGGCAACAGGGGGCATCCCTACGAGAAGTACTTC.

This chain uses TRBV6-6 with TRBJ2-2; 11 bases map to TRBD2. The CDR3 covers 16 residues. Germline V gene data show CDR1 as MNHNY and CDR2 as SVGAGI (reference sequence). V gave up 7 bases and J gave up 5 bases; unmatched junction bases: 9. Written as DNA, the CDR3 is TGTGCCAGCAACTTGGGGCGGACTAGCGGGACCGGGGAGCTGTTTTTT. Translation: CASNLGRTSGTGELFF.

V gene TRBV12-3 or TRBV12-4 combines with J gene TRBJ2-7, with D possibly being TRBD1 (5 bases). This CDR3 has 14 residues. Trimming removed 3 bases at V and 5 bases at J, with 14 bases between. The CDR3 region is CASSFNQGGDEQYF. The CDR3 DNA reads TGTGCCAGCAGTTTTAATCAGGGCGGCGACGAGCAGTACTTC.

The rearrangement links TRBV25-1 to TRBJ1-2, with a weak D call TRBD1 (6 bases). The V end lost 4 bases, the J end lost 2 bases, and 17 bases lay between the germline ends. This CDR3 has 16 amino acids. From germline, CDR1 is MGHDK and CDR2 SYGVNS. The CDR3 bases are TGTGCCAGCAGTGGAGTCAAGGGTGGGGGCAACTATGGCTACACCTTC. Translated: CASSGVKGGGNYGYTF.

The chain is built from TRBV7-2 and TRBJ2-5; D perhaps matches TRBD1 (6 bases). Germline CDR1 reads SGHTA; CDR2 reads FQGNSA. This CDR3 contains 17 residues. V shed 4 bases and J shed 2 bases, with 20 bases lying between them. The DNA of the CDR3 is TGTGCCAGCAGCTCGATTGGGACATTTCAATTGCAAGAGACCCAGTACTTC. It is translated as CASSSIGTFQLQETQYF.

Of note for this clonotype: The junction and the germline gene differ at one end; a read error may be behind it. The genes are TRBV30 and TRBJ2-1, with D possibly TRBD1 on 5 matching bases. CDR1 is GTSNPN and CDR2 is SVGIG in the germline V gene (reference sequence). The CDR3 spans 14 residues. Written as DNA, the CDR3 is TGTGCCTGGAGATCGCCCCAGGGTGGGTTTGAGCAGTTCTTT. This sequence encodes CAWRSPQGGFEQFF.